This TCR beta chain stems from a study of control samples from healthy donors and cancer patients. From germline, CDR1 is MGHRA and CDR2 YSYEKL. V shed 2 bases and J shed 4 bases, with 8 bases lying between them. The CDR3 loop spans 13 amino acids. The protocol was immunoSEQ multiplex PCR, while the TCRdb copy is restricted to in-frame clones and leaves out a portion. The data contain about 84,000 clones, 91% of them singletons. This clone was observed a single time. The chain combines TRBV4-1 with TRBJ1-1; D possibly corresponds to TRBD1 (6 bases). Sequencing used blood. This TCR was sampled from a middle-aged man in good health. The CDR3: CASSQLGATEAFF. CDR3 DNA sequence: TGCGCCAGCAGCCAATTGGGGGCCACTGAAGCTTTCTTT.